Listed below are T cell receptor beta chains from one sample, sequenced in a study of PD-L1 blockade in urothelial cancer. Method: immunoSEQ multiplex PCR; TCRdb's copy keeps in-frame clones and lacks some. In the table there are approximately 47,000 clones, around 83% of which are singletons. The sample in question was PBMCs, obtained around atezolizumab (anti-PD-L1) treatment. These receptors were collected from a man in his forties or fifties with urothelial cancer. Both conserved end residues are part of each CDR3. The D gene is left open where the match is weak. Size is omitted from some rows. Given values are once, few, many or a class for expanded clones.

abundance | j_gene | d_gene | v_gene | CDR3aa | CDR3nt
- | TRBJ2-3 | - | TRBV27 | CASSYQGGGTDTQYF | TGTGCCAGCAGTTATCAGGGAGGAGGAACAGATACGCAGTATTTT
once | TRBJ2-3 | TRBD1 | TRBV4-1 | CASSQRTGARDTQYF | TGCGCCAGCAGCCAAAGGACAGGGGCGAGGGATACGCAGTATTTT
- | TRBJ1-1 | - | TRBV5-1 | CASSLATPGTEAFF | TGCGCCAGCAGCCTGGCGACTCCCGGTACTGAAGCTTTCTTT
- | TRBJ2-2 | TRBD2 | TRBV9 | CASSVVASGRAGELFF | TGTGCCAGCAGCGTAGTGGCTAGCGGGAGGGCCGGGGAGCTGTTTTTT
- | TRBJ2-1 | TRBD1 | TRBV4-1 | CASSLGQGGNEQFF | TGCGCCAGCAGCCTCGGACAGGGGGGCAATGAGCAGTTCTTC
few | TRBJ1-6 | TRBD1 | TRBV5-6 | CASSLGGQVNSPLHF | TGTGCCAGCAGCTTGGGGGGACAGGTGAATTCACCCCTCCACTTT
- | TRBJ1-4 | TRBD1 | TRBV28 | CASSFSSSGTARDEKLFF | TGTGCCAGCAGTTTCTCGTCATCCGGGACAGCAAGGGATGAAAAACTGTTTTTT
- | TRBJ2-5 | TRBD1 | TRBV5-4 | CASSGGKTGVRETQYF | TGTGCCAGCAGCGGGGGAAAGACAGGGGTGAGGGAGACCCAGTACTTC
- | TRBJ1-2 | - | TRBV5-1 | CASSLGDYGYTF | TGCGCCAGCAGCTTGGGAGACTATGGCTACACCTTC
few | TRBJ1-3 | - | TRBV5-4 | CASSLAGGGNTIYF | TGTGCCAGCAGCTTGGCCGGTGGTGGAAACACCATATATTTT
- | TRBJ2-7 | - | TRBV5-4 | CASQGGGTYEQYF | TGTGCCAGTCAAGGGGGTGGCACCTACGAGCAGTACTTC
- | TRBJ2-1 | TRBD2 | TRBV11-2 | CASSLTSGGNEQFF | TGTGCCAGCAGCTTGACTAGCGGGGGGAATGAGCAGTTCTTC
few | TRBJ1-5 | - | TRBV18 | CASWAGNPNQPQHF | TGTGCCAGCTGGGCAGGGAATCCTAATCAGCCCCAGCATTTT
- | TRBJ1-3 | TRBD1 | TRBV5-4 | CASSLTGTAGNTIYF | TGTGCCAGCAGCCTAACCGGGACAGCTGGAAACACCATATATTTT
- | TRBJ2-1 | TRBD1 | TRBV6-5 | CASSLDRGSYNEQFF | TGTGCCAGCAGTCTAGACAGGGGATCTTACAATGAGCAGTTCTTC
- | TRBJ1-4 | - | TRBV19 | CASMQGYTNEKLFF | TGTGCCAGTATGCAGGGGTACACTAATGAAAAACTGTTTTTT
- | TRBJ2-7 | - | TRBV30 | CAWTSSSASYEQYF | TGTGCCTGGACCTCTTCCAGCGCCTCCTACGAGCAGTACTTC
- | TRBJ1-5 | TRBD1 | TRBV27 | CASKPRTGLSNQPQHF | TGTGCCAGCAAGCCCCGGACAGGACTTAGCAATCAGCCCCAGCATTTT
once | TRBJ2-1 | TRBD1 | TRBV27 | CASSLKKPGQGYNEQFF | TGTGCCAGCAGTTTAAAAAAACCGGGACAGGGGTACAATGAGCAGTTCTTC
- | TRBJ1-1 | - | TRBV19 | CASRRYDEAFF | TGTGCCAGTAGGAGGTACGATGAAGCTTTCTTT
- | TRBJ2-5 | - | TRBV15 | CATSPGSRETQYF | TGTGCCACCAGCCCCGGGTCGAGGGAGACCCAGTACTTC
- | TRBJ2-3 | - | TRBV19 | CASSIMGGDSDTQYF | TGTGCCAGTAGTATAATGGGCGGGGATTCCGATACGCAGTATTTT
- | TRBJ2-7 | - | TRBV11-3 | CASSPRGKVYEQYF | TGTGCCAGCAGCCCAAGGGGGAAGGTATACGAGCAGTACTTC
- | TRBJ2-2 | TRBD2 | TRBV9 | CASSDGLAGDTGELFF | TGTGCCAGCAGCGACGGACTAGCGGGGGACACCGGGGAGCTGTTTTTT
- | TRBJ2-5 | - | TRBV30 | CAWSVVAGLQETQYF | TGTGCCTGGAGTGTAGTTGCGGGTCTGCAAGAGACCCAGTACTTC
- | TRBJ2-3 | TRBD2 | TRBV6-1 | CASRTSGSPDTQYF | TGTGCCAGCAGGACTAGCGGGAGCCCAGATACGCAGTATTTT
- | TRBJ2-1 | TRBD2 | TRBV27 | CASSALAGGNNEQFF | TGTGCCAGCAGTGCCCTAGCGGGGGGGAACAATGAGCAGTTCTTC
once | TRBJ2-1 | - | TRBV2 | CASSRGLYSYNEQFF | TGTGCCAGCAGTAGGGGACTCTATTCCTACAATGAGCAGTTCTTC
few | TRBJ2-1 | - | TRBV6-5 | CASNSRTLIRNEQFF | TGTGCCAGCAATTCCAGGACATTGATACGGAATGAGCAGTTCTTC
- | TRBJ1-3 | - | TRBV6-6 | CASRSFQGLGGNTIYF | TGTGCCAGCAGGTCATTTCAGGGGCTTGGGGGAAACACCATATATTTT
- | TRBJ1-5 | - | TRBV6-5 | CASSRRAGNQPQHF | TGTGCCAGCAGCCGCAGGGCCGGCAATCAGCCCCAGCATTTT
few | TRBJ2-1 | - | TRBV4-2 | CASRPEGGYNEQFF | TGTGCCAGCAGGCCGGAGGGCGGATACAATGAGCAGTTCTTC
- | TRBJ1-5 | TRBD1 | TRBV5-1 | CASSLQGGSYQPQHF | TGCGCCAGCAGCTTGCAGGGGGGATCGTATCAGCCCCAGCATTTT
- | TRBJ1-2 | - | TRBV6-5 | CASSFARVSLDGYTF | TGTGCCAGCAGTTTCGCCAGGGTATCCCTCGATGGCTACACCTTC
- | TRBJ1-2 | - | TRBV4-1 | CASSQGPSSPQDTF | TGCGCCAGCAGCCAGGGGCCCTCGAGTCCGCAGGACACCTTC
- | TRBJ2-7 | TRBD2 | TRBV5-1 | CASSFLLAGDYEQYF | TGCGCCAGCAGCTTTTTACTAGCGGGAGACTACGAGCAGTACTTC
few | TRBJ1-3 | TRBD1 | TRBV9 | CASSAQQTGVRGNTIYF | TGTGCCAGCAGCGCTCAACAGACAGGGGTGAGGGGAAACACCATATATTTT
once | TRBJ1-2 | TRBD1 | TRBV14 | CASSQGGTGPRGLF | TGTGCCAGCAGCCAAGGAGGGACAGGGCCTCGTGGTCTCTTC
- | TRBJ1-2 | - | TRBV19 | CASSIVVHSFYGYTF | TGTGCCAGTAGTATAGTGGTCCACAGCTTCTATGGCTACACCTTC
- | TRBJ2-1 | TRBD2 | TRBV6-4 | CASPWGWRGEYNEQFF | TGTGCCAGCCCCTGGGGGTGGCGGGGGGAATACAATGAGCAGTTCTTC
- | TRBJ2-3 | TRBD2 | TRBV11-2 | CASSASGGGDTQYF | TGTGCCAGCAGCGCGTCGGGGGGTGGAGATACGCAGTATTTT
- | TRBJ2-3 | TRBD2 | TRBV7-2 | CASSPEGLAGGRGDTQYF | TGTGCCAGCAGCCCAGAGGGACTAGCGGGGGGGCGGGGAGATACGCAGTATTTT
- | TRBJ2-5 | TRBD2 | TRBV5-5 | CASSKVTSGQETQYF | TGTGCCAGCAGCAAAGTCACTAGCGGCCAAGAGACCCAGTACTTC
once | TRBJ2-5 | TRBD1 | TRBV12-5 | CASGPGGTGRETQYF | TGTGCTAGTGGTCCGGGCGGGACAGGGCGAGAGACCCAGTACTTC
few | TRBJ2-3 | TRBD1 | TRBV10-3 | CAISDEGASDTQYF | TGTGCCATCAGTGATGAGGGGGCAAGTGATACGCAGTATTTT